This T cell receptor (beta chain) was recorded in a study of T-cell reconstitution after alpha-beta-depleted transplantation in children (dated by TCRdb to the mid-2010s). Regarding the study in general: Using TCR repertoire profiling, the study quantitatively followed how T-cell immune reconstitution unfolded in children after TCRalphabeta/CD19-depleted allogeneic hematopoietic cell transplantation.

The CDR3, cysteine through phenylalanine, is 18 amino acids long. The sequence is cut down to CDR3 DNA, 54 bases in frame from base 1. According to the germline V gene, CDR1 reads SNHLY and CDR2 reads FYNNEI. Here V drops 6 bases and J drops 4 bases, and the junction holds 12 bases not matched to any gene. Library method: PCR. Instrument used: Illumina HiSeq 2500. TCR libraries were prepared with molecular barcoding, using unique molecular identifiers to normalize TCRbeta repertoire quantification. TCRdb reworked the public reads: Q25 trimming with fastp, MiXCR clone assembly, productive beta chains retained. Identical CDR3 protein sequences are pooled into one entry, listed with their most common genes and DNA. This sample holds 640,000 or so distinct CDR3 sequences; over 15% were observed only once. The biggest ten clones account for over 0.95% of the sample. About this clonotype: The clone's antigen remains unknown. The record has no base qualities; no much larger clone is one base away.

The sequence links TRBV2 to TRBJ2-1; 13 bases in the middle match TRBD2. The origin of this receptor is a human donor who donated a stem cell graft to a child with acute myeloid leukemia. Sample: PBMCs from the stem cell graft donor, taken from the stem cell graft. The CDR3 in this case is CASSPTSGGAIGYNEQFF. The DNA sequence is given as TGTGCCAGCAGCCCCACTAGCGGGGGGGCCATAGGGTACAATGAGCAGTTCTTC.